The 23 T cell receptor beta chains below all came from one sample that was sequenced in a study of T cell changes during pregnancy in multiple sclerosis. Clones were read by immunoSEQ multiplex PCR, and TCRdb kept only the in-frame ones, dropping some. Of under 10,000 clones in the sample, over 80% were seen once. Sample: CD8+ T cells from peripheral blood mononuclear cells, taken in the first trimester of pregnancy. These receptors all come from a female donor in good health, enrolled as a control in a pregnancy study.

The sample holds one count of this clone. The chain is built from TRBV6-1 and TRBJ2-7; 12 nucleotides align to TRBD2. The germline V gene encodes CDR1 MNHNS and CDR2 SASEGT. This CDR3 spans 16 amino acids. V lost 2 bases, J lost 1 base, and 3 bases stayed unmatched. The CDR3 is CASSETLAGGSYEQYF. CDR3 DNA sequence: TGTGCCAGCAGTGAAACCCTAGCGGGAGGGTCCTACGAGCAGTACTTC.

The chain carries TRBV6-4 and TRBJ2-2; D is possibly TRBD1 (6 bases). The V gene lost 3 bases and the J gene lost 2 bases, with 10 bases spanning the gap. The CDR3 extends over 15 amino acids. Germline CDR1 is MRHNA and CDR2 is SNTAGT. CDR3 in DNA: TGTGCCAGCAGTGAGGACAGCCCAAACACCGGGGAGCTGTTTTTT. Residues: CASSEDSPNTGELFF.

The chain employs TRBV25-1 and TRBJ1-2; D possibly corresponds to TRBD1 (5 bases). The germline V and J ends were trimmed by 9 bases and 0 bases, with 17 bases remaining between them. The length of the CDR3 is 15 residues. The germline V gene has CDR1 MGHDK and CDR2 SYGVNS. CDR3 protein: CASNLTGLANYGYTF. Written as DNA, the CDR3 is TGTGCCAGTAACCTAACAGGTCTAGCTAACTATGGCTACACCTTC.

There are a few counts of this clone. The genes are TRBV2 and TRBJ2-2, with 10 bases lining up with TRBD2. Unmatched junction bases numbered 8, after V lost 2 bases and J lost 5 bases. Germline values: CDR1 SNHLY, CDR2 FYNNEI. CDR3 size: 17 residues. CDR3: CASSERGAGLATGELFF. The CDR3 nucleotides read TGTGCCAGCAGTGAAAGGGGCGCGGGACTAGCGACCGGGGAGCTGTTTTTT.

The V gene is TRBV10-1, the J gene TRBJ1-2, with TRBD1 identical over 10 bases. After removal of 6 bases from V and 2 bases from J, the junction contained 9 bases not matched to a gene. Germline CDR1 is WNHNN and CDR2 is SYGVQD (reference sequence). This CDR3 has 16 residues. As DNA, the CDR3 is TGCGCCAGCAGCCGGACAGGGGGGAGAGGAAACTATGGCTACACCTTC. Protein product: CASSRTGGRGNYGYTF.

The chain couples TRBV7-9 to TRBJ2-5; D is undetermined. The V gene's germline CDR1 is SEHNR and CDR2 FQNEAQ (reference sequence). The CDR3 is 14 residues long. The V end was cut by 7 bases, the J end by 3 bases, with 15 bases between. CDR3 coding DNA: TGTGCCAGCAAGTCTTTTCGGCAGGAAGAGACCCAGTACTTC. Encoded protein: CASKSFRQEETQYF.

The rearrangement joins TRBV7-2 to TRBJ2-1; 11 bases are a match to TRBD2. The CDR3 extends over 15 amino acids. CDR1 is SGHTA and CDR2 is FQGNSA in the germline V gene. J gave up 6 bases and V 5 bases, and 6 bases lay outside the gene matches. CDR3 in amino acids: CASSRSTSGSNEQFF. CDR3 nucleotide sequence: TGTGCCAGCAGCCGGAGCACTAGCGGGAGCAATGAGCAGTTCTTC.

This rearrangement joins TRBV5-1 to TRBJ2-5, with D perhaps TRBD2 (6 bases). The CDR3 runs to 14 residues. Germline V gene sequence: CDR1 SGHRS, CDR2 YFSETQ. The V end lost 4 bases, the J end lost 1 base, and 11 bases lay between the germline ends. The CDR3 is CASSPERVQETQYF. DNA for the CDR3: TGCGCCAGCAGCCCGGAGCGGGTCCAAGAGACCCAGTACTTC.

This sequence joins TRBV19 and TRBJ2-7; D may be TRBD2 (6 bases). The length of the CDR3 is 14 residues. V was pared by 10 bases and J by 1 base, with 17 bases between. Germline V gene data show CDR1 as LNHDA and CDR2 as SQIVND (reference sequence). CDR3 protein: CATRPGGSSYEQYF. The CDR3 nucleotides are TGTGCCACCCGACCCGGGGGATCTTCCTACGAGCAGTACTTC.

This chain links TRBV4-2 with TRBJ2-2; D remains ambiguous. This CDR3 comprises 14 residues. Looked up from germline, CDR1 is LGHNA and CDR2 is YNFKEQ. Trimming took off 2 bases at V and 1 base at J, with 5 bases between the two ends. The CDR3 here is CASSQQENTGELFF. CDR3 in DNA: TGTGCCAGCAGCCAACAGGAGAACACCGGGGAGCTGTTTTTT.

V gene TRBV6-1 combines with J gene TRBJ2-3, with TRBD2 identical over 9 bases. J lost 4 bases, V lost 4 bases, and 6 bases had no gene match. This CDR3 has 15 residues. Germline CDR1 and CDR2: MNHNS and SASEGT. CDR3 DNA: TGTGCCAGCAGTGGAGCGGCGGGGGGGCCAGATACGCAGTATTTT. Protein: CASSGAAGGPDTQYF.

The V gene is TRBV23-1, the J gene TRBJ2-1; no firm D call. TRBV23-1 belongs to the ORF category, with a function that is uncertain. Trimming pared 0 bases from V and 6 bases from J, leaving 12 bases between. The CDR3 has 15 residues. CDR3 in amino acids: CASSQSLLVGNEQFF. In DNA, the CDR3 is TGCGCCAGCAGTCAATCGTTGCTCGTCGGCAATGAGCAGTTCTTC.

This chain joins TRBV6-4 and TRBJ2-1, with D possibly TRBD1 on 6 matching bases. This CDR3 has 13 residues. V was trimmed by 3 bases and J by 9 bases, leaving 12 bases between them. Germline-derived CDR1 and CDR2 are MRHNA and SNTAGT. CDR3 in DNA: TGTGCCAGCAGTGAATCCGAAGGGGGTGAGCAGTTCTTC. The encoded protein is CASSESEGGEQFF.

The V gene is TRBV7-2, the J gene TRBJ2-2; TRBD2 matches 7 bases. Germline V CDR1 and CDR2: SGHTA, FQGNSA. This CDR3 contains 16 residues. Unmatched junction bases numbered 6, after V lost 3 bases and J lost 2 bases. CDR3 DNA: TGTGCCAGCAGCTTGATAAGCGGGATAAACACCGGGGAGCTGTTTTTT. Protein: CASSLISGINTGELFF.

This clone has a handful of counts. J is TRBJ2-1 and V is TRBV7-9; a weak D match, TRBD2 (6 bases). The CDR3 has 16 residues. V was cut by 5 bases and J by 4 bases, with 18 bases left in between. The germline V gene has CDR1 SEHNR and CDR2 FQNEAQ (reference sequence). CDR3 sequence reads: CASSEVTGGNYNEQFF. The CDR3 bases are TGTGCCAGCAGCGAGGTTACAGGAGGGAATTACAATGAGCAGTTCTTC.

The chain joins TRBV7-9 to TRBJ1-1; TRBD1 is a possible D gene (6 bases). The CDR3 is 13 residues long. V was clipped by 5 bases and J by 8 bases, with 15 bases between them. Germline V gives CDR1 SEHNR, CDR2 FQNEAQ (reference sequence). The CDR3 is CASSPPGQTEAFF. The CDR3 DNA follows: TGTGCCAGCAGCCCTCCGGGACAAACAGAAGCTTTCTTT. The full variable domain, in which reference TRBV7-9 and TRBJ1-1 provide the parts outside the CDR3, is DTGVSQNPRHKITKRGQNVTFRCDPISEHNRLYWYRQTLGQGPEFLTYFQNEAQLEKSRLLSDRFSAERPKGSFSTLEIQRTEQGDSAMYLCASSPPGQTEAFFGQGTRLTVV.

The chain joins TRBV5-1 to TRBJ2-5; D not certain. The CDR3 covers 13 residues. The germline V and J ends were trimmed by 4 bases and 4 bases, with 11 bases remaining between them. Germline lookup yields CDR1 SGHRS and CDR2 YFSETQ. CDR3 in amino acids: CASSSNPGETQYF. The CDR3 DNA sequence: TGCGCCAGCAGCAGTAATCCCGGAGAGACCCAGTACTTC.

This clone was counted between two and nine times. The chain recombines TRBV14 with TRBJ2-7; 10 bases are a match to TRBD1. This CDR3 spans 14 amino acids. Germline values: CDR1 SGHDN, CDR2 FVKESK. Trimming took 4 bases from V and 6 from J; bases not matched to a gene: 6. The CDR3 sequence is CASSPYRTGGEQYF. Written as DNA, the CDR3 is TGTGCCAGCAGCCCCTATCGGACAGGGGGCGAGCAGTACTTC. The complete variable domain, with remaining parts taken from reference TRBV14 and TRBJ2-7, reads EAGVTQFPSHSVIEKGQTVTLRCDPISGHDNLYWYRRVMGKEIKFLLHFVKESKQDESGMPNNRFLAERTGGTYSTLKVQPAELEDSGVYFCASSPYRTGGEQYFGPGTRLTVT.

This rearrangement joins TRBV10-3 to TRBJ1-3; TRBD1 is a possible D gene (5 bases). This CDR3 is built from 17 residues. V lost 4 bases to trimming and J lost 4 bases, with 20 bases between them. From germline, CDR1 is ENHRY and CDR2 SYGVKD. CDR3 nucleotide sequence: TGTGCCATCAGTGCCTATTCGGGAGGAGGGGAAGGAAACACCATATATTTT. Encoded protein: CAISAYSGGGEGNTIYF.

The V gene is TRBV4-3, the J gene TRBJ2-1; the D is unclear. The CDR3 has 15 residues. Germline CDR1 LGHNA, CDR2 YSLEER. The germline V and J ends were trimmed by 0 bases and 4 bases, with 10 bases remaining between them. CDR3 residues: CASSQEASEYNEQFF. CDR3 bases: TGCGCCAGCAGCCAAGAAGCATCCGAGTACAATGAGCAGTTCTTC.

The chain couples TRBV15 to TRBJ2-1; D not certain. V lost 2 bases to trimming and J lost 0 bases, with 8 bases between them. Looked up from germline, CDR1 is LNHNV and CDR2 is YYDKDF (reference sequence). The CDR3 is 15 residues long. The CDR3 sequence is CATSRRTSSYNEQFF. Written as DNA, the CDR3 is TGTGCCACCAGCAGAAGAACGAGCTCCTACAATGAGCAGTTCTTC.

The chain has TRBV19 and TRBJ1-2; 7 bases line up with TRBD1. Per the germline V gene, CDR1 is LNHDA and CDR2 is SQIVND (reference sequence). The ends lost 5 bases at V and 3 bases at J; junction bases unmatched: 9. The CDR3 has 15 amino acids. The CDR3 sequence is CASSLPTGLDYGYTF. The CDR3 region has the DNA TGTGCCAGTAGTCTCCCGACAGGGTTAGACTATGGCTACACCTTC.

The rearrangement links TRBV28 to TRBJ1-5; 7 bases fit TRBD1. After removal of 6 bases from V and 4 bases from J, the junction contained 9 bases not matched to a gene. Germline assignment: CDR1 MDHEN and CDR2 SYDVKM. CDR3 length: 15 amino acids. CDR3 DNA: TGTGCCAGCAGACCTGACAGGGCCATTAATCAGCCCCAGCATTTT. It encodes CASRPDRAINQPQHF.